Listed here are 19 T cell receptor beta chains from one sample, sequenced in a study of cytomegalovirus exposure and HLA in healthy donors. Both 60 Vbeta primers and 13 Jbeta primers went into the PCR. Assay: immunoSEQ multiplex PCR; the TCRdb copy retains only in-frame clones and omits some. The table has some 150,000 clones, roughly 79% seen once. Sequencing used PBMCs. The source of these receptors is a woman in her 40s in good health and CMV-seronegative.

The genes are TRBV5-4 and TRBJ2-1, with TRBD2 matching over 11 bases. Looked up from germline, CDR1 is SGHNT and CDR2 is YYREEE (reference sequence). CDR3 length: 15 amino acids. V shed 5 bases and J 7 bases; nucleotides not matched to a gene: 8. In DNA form, the CDR3 reads TGTGCCAGCAGTACCACTAGCGGGAGTGGTAATGAGCAGTTCTTC. Protein: CASSTTSGSGNEQFF.

The V gene is TRBV29-1, the J gene TRBJ2-3; tentative D call: TRBD2 (5 bases). V lost 7 bases to trimming and J lost 2 bases, with 22 bases between them. From germline, CDR1 is SQVTM and CDR2 ANQGSEA. The CDR3 has 16 amino acids. DNA for the CDR3: TGCAGCGGTCTCACCGCCCGGGGAGCGCACACAGATACGCAGTATTTT. Its protein is CSGLTARGAHTDTQYF.

The chain combines TRBV9 with TRBJ1-5; 9 nucleotides align to TRBD1. CDR1 is SGDLS, CDR2 YYNGEE, per germline. The CDR3 covers 15 residues. The V gene end was trimmed by 4 bases and the J gene end by 7 bases; junction bases not matched to a gene: 9. The CDR3 region is CASSSSGTGRQPQHF. DNA of the CDR3: TGTGCCAGCAGCTCCTCCGGGACAGGGCGGCAGCCCCAGCATTTT.

This chain joins TRBV5-4 and TRBJ1-5, with no clear D. The CDR3 sequence is 13 residues long. Germline CDR1 SGHNT, CDR2 YYREEE (reference sequence). Trimming cost V 1 base and J 5 bases, with 7 bases left between them. CDR3 DNA: TGTGCCAGCAGCTTGTCGCCGGATCAGCCCCAGCATTTT. It translates to CASSLSPDQPQHF.

V is TRBV18 and J is TRBJ2-7, with D possibly TRBD1 on 6 matching bases. V gave up 1 base and J gave up 3 bases, with 16 bases separating them. Germline-derived CDR1 and CDR2 are KGHSH and LQKENI. The CDR3 has 16 amino acids. The CDR3 DNA sequence: TGTGCCAGCTCACCACTCCCCGGGACAAAGAGCTACGAGCAGTACTTC. It encodes CASSPLPGTKSYEQYF.

This clone is a singleton in its sample. The J gene is TRBJ1-1, the V gene TRBV7-8, with 9 positions matching TRBD1. CDR3 length: 14 amino acids. V trimming: 6 bases; J trimming: 4 bases; junction bases outside the gene matches: 6. CDR1 is SGHVS, CDR2 FQNEAQ, per germline. The CDR3 sequence: CASRSTGGSTEAFF. CDR3 coding DNA: TGTGCCAGCAGGTCGACAGGGGGGAGCACTGAAGCTTTCTTT.

This chain uses TRBV5-5 with TRBJ1-1; unclear D gene. Looked up from germline, CDR1 is SGHKS and CDR2 is YYEKEE (reference sequence). V was trimmed by 2 bases and J by 1 base, leaving 6 bases between them. This CDR3 is 13 amino acids long. The CDR3 sequence is CASSFRQNTEAFF. The CDR3 coding sequence is TGTGCCAGCAGCTTCCGACAGAACACTGAAGCTTTCTTT.

This chain connects TRBV29-1 to TRBJ2-3; a possible D gene is TRBD2 (7 bases). The germline CDR1 and CDR2 sequences are SQVTM and ANQGSEA. V lost 4 bases to trimming and J lost 5 bases, with 13 bases between them. The CDR3 spans 13 residues. CDR3 sequence (DNA): TGCAGCGTTGTAGGGGGGGCAGAAGATACGCAGTATTTT. Translation: CSVVGGAEDTQYF.

This chain uses TRBV5-1 with TRBJ2-5; D is perhaps TRBD2 (5 bases). This CDR3 region has 13 residues. The germline V gene encodes CDR1 SGHRS and CDR2 YFSETQ. Trimming removed 6 bases from V and 7 bases from J, with 16 bases in between. The CDR3 coding sequence is TGCGCCAGCACCCTCGTGGAGGTGGGGACCCAGTACTTC. It specifies CASTLVEVGTQYF.

On this clone itself: At one of its ends the junction is not consistent with the germline gene, which may arise from a read error. The chain recombines TRBV6-5 with TRBJ1-6; D unresolved. This CDR3 comprises 15 residues. Germline-derived CDR1 and CDR2 are MNHEY and SVGAGI. The CDR3 DNA sequence: TGTGCCAGCAGTAACTCAAATCGAGCGACCACACCCCTCCACTTT. Translated: CASSNSNRATTPLHF.

The rearrangement uses TRBV27 and TRBJ2-1; 11 bases map to TRBD2. V gave up 4 bases and J gave up 4 bases; unmatched junction bases: 6. The CDR3 length is 16 residues. Per the germline V gene, CDR1 is MNHEY and CDR2 is SMNVEV (reference sequence). CDR3 sequence (DNA): TGTGCCAGCAGTTCCCCTAGCGGGAGGAGGTACAATGAGCAGTTCTTC. This sequence encodes CASSSPSGRRYNEQFF.

The chain links TRBV10-3 to TRBJ2-5; maybe TRBD2 (5 bases). V gave up 4 bases and J gave up 2 bases, with 11 bases separating them. Germline-derived CDR1 and CDR2 are ENHRY and SYGVKD. The CDR3 has 14 amino acids. The CDR3 DNA is TGTGCCATCAGTGGGGCGGGCAGACAAGAGACCCAGTACTTC. Translating it yields CAISGAGRQETQYF.

V usage is TRBV5-4 and J usage is TRBJ2-2; D is unresolved. The CDR3 consists of 14 residues. Germline CDR1 and CDR2: SGHNT and YYREEE (reference sequence). Trimming took off 4 bases at V and 6 bases at J, with 13 bases between the two ends. The CDR3 DNA follows: TGTGCCAGCAGCAAGACCAGCAGCGCCGGGGAGCTGTTTTTT. This encodes CASSKTSSAGELFF.

The V call is TRBV7-2, the J call TRBJ2-5; 10 bases match TRBD2. CDR3 length: 15 residues. The J segment lost 5 bases and the V segment lost 5 bases, leaving 8 bases of the junction unmatched. The germline gives CDR1 SGHTA, CDR2 FQGNSA. The CDR3 bases are TGTGCCAGCAGCCCAAGCGGGAGGGCGTGGGAGACCCAGTACTTC. Its protein product is CASSPSGRAWETQYF. Complete variable domain (other parts from reference TRBV7-2 and TRBJ2-5): GAGVSQSPSNKVTEKGKDVELRCDPISGHTALYWYRQSLGQGLEFLIYFQGNSAPDKSGLPSDRFSAERTGGSVSTLTIQRTQQEDSAVYLCASSPSGRAWETQYFGPGTRLLVL.

This clone was seen just once. This chain joins TRBV2 and TRBJ1-2, with D maybe TRBD1 (6 bases). Per germline, CDR1 SNHLY and CDR2 FYNNEI. Between the trimmed V and J ends, which lost 8 bases and 3 bases, there was a span of 16 bases. CDR3 length: 14 amino acids. The chain's CDR3 is CASHNGRGDYGYTF. The DNA for the CDR3 is TGTGCCAGCCACAACGGCAGGGGTGACTATGGCTACACCTTC.

The V gene is TRBV7-9, the J gene TRBJ1-5; D gene unclear. Germline V lookup: CDR1 SEHNR, CDR2 FQNEAQ (reference sequence). Deletions cut 2 bases from V and 3 bases from J, with 8 bases between. This CDR3 has 14 amino acids. CDR3 in amino acids: CASSLSGTNQPQHF. CDR3 bases: TGTGCCAGCAGCTTATCCGGTACCAATCAGCCCCAGCATTTT.

This rearrangement joins TRBV12-2 to TRBJ2-1; the table names TRBD2, a call not compared with the DNA. TRBV12-2 is annotated as a pseudogene. There are 16 residues in the CDR3. CDR3 amino acids: CASRLALGCSYNEQFF. The CDR3 bases are TGTGCAAGTCGCTTAGCGCTAGGCTGCTCCTACAATGAGCAGTTCTTC.

This clone was detected only a few times. This chain uses TRBV5-1 with TRBJ2-1; D call uncertain. The CDR3 is made up of 15 amino acids. The V end was cut by 2 bases, the J end by 0 bases, with 9 bases between. CDR1 SGHRS and CDR2 YFSETQ come from the germline V gene. CDR3 protein: CASSLQASSYNEQFF. As DNA, the CDR3 is TGCGCCAGCAGCTTACAAGCTAGCTCCTACAATGAGCAGTTCTTC.

This clone turned up a few times. The CDR3 is CASTPTRTDYNEQFF. CDR3 nucleotide sequence: TGTGCCAGCACCCCAACACGTACAGATTACAATGAGCAGTTCTTC. The chain couples TRBV27 to TRBJ2-1; D call uncertain. CDR1 is MNHEY and CDR2 is SMNVEV in the germline V gene (reference sequence). The ends were cut back, 7 bases at V and 4 bases at J, with 17 bases in the middle. CDR3 length equals 15 residues.